The 5 T cell receptor beta chains below all came from one sample that was sequenced in a study of T cells in narcolepsy. The assay was immunoSEQ multiplex PCR, and TCRdb's table has in-frame clones only and misses some. The data contain tens of thousands of clones, 75% to 85% of them singletons. Input material: memory (CD45RA-) CD4+ T cells from blood. The receptors derive from a human donor in good health.

This clone was counted a single time. The CDR3 protein is CASTLTSSGRKRELFF. The CDR3, as DNA: TGTGCCAGCACCCTAACATCTAGCGGGAGGAAGCGAGAGCTGTTTTTT. This chain joins TRBV27 and TRBJ2-2; 11 bases are a match to TRBD2. Germline V gene data show CDR1 as MNHEY and CDR2 as SMNVEV (reference sequence). This CDR3 has 16 residues. Germline trimming cut 7 bases from V and 11 bases from J; bases unmatched to any gene: 15.

The CDR3 region is CASSAVQGYEQYF. In nucleotides, the CDR3 is TGTGCCAGCAGTGCCGTACAGGGCTACGAGCAGTACTTC. This sequence joins TRBV6-1 and TRBJ2-7; a weak D match, TRBD1 (6 bases). The CDR3 is 13 residues long. From germline, CDR1 is MNHNS and CDR2 SASEGT. The ends were cut back, 4 bases at V and 3 bases at J, with 10 bases in the middle.

This chain uses TRBV29-1 with TRBJ2-7; D might be TRBD1 (6 bases). Germline CDR1 is SQVTM and CDR2 is ANQGSEA. Between the trimmed V and J ends, which lost 4 bases and 6 bases, there was a span of 19 bases. There are 14 residues in the CDR3. The CDR3 spells CSVAVLRGNSEQYF. CDR3 nucleotides: TGCAGCGTTGCAGTCCTCAGGGGAAACTCCGAGCAGTACTTC.

Of note for this clone: Sequence at one end of the junction differs from germline and may be a read error. The chain uses TRBV4-1 and TRBJ1-5, with D possibly being TRBD1 (5 bases). This CDR3 has 14 amino acids. Germline CDR1 reads MGHRA; CDR2 reads YSYEKL. CDR3 DNA: TGTGCCAGCAGCCAAGATTTTGGGGGACAGCCCCAGCATTTT. It encodes CASSQDFGGQPQHF.

The rearrangement uses TRBV5-1 and TRBJ2-1; perhaps TRBD2 as D (5 bases). V dropped 4 bases and J dropped 0 bases, with 17 bases sitting between them. Germline assignment: CDR1 SGHRS and CDR2 YFSETQ. This CDR3 contains 17 residues. The CDR3 nucleotides read TGCGCCAGCAGCCCCCGTCTGGGGAGAGGCTCCTACAATGAGCAGTTCTTC. Translated: CASSPRLGRGSYNEQFF.